The 5 T cell receptor beta chains listed next were all sequenced from one sample in a study of blood T cells in healthy people across ages. Combining a sample-barcoded 5' primer with a J-beta primer mix, a second PCR ran for about 6 to 11 cycles. One entry per CDR3 protein results from TCRdb running MiXCR on the 5' RACE reads. The sample lists around 1.5 million distinct CDR3 sequences, roughly 30% occurring once. Specimen: blood. Source of these receptors: a woman aged 30 to 39 in good health.

This clonotype was recorded a few times. The gene calls are TRBV4-1 and TRBJ1-1, with TRBD1 identical over 8 bases. CDR1 MGHRA and CDR2 YSYEKL come from the germline V gene. V was pared by 0 bases and J by 0 bases, with 15 bases of the junction left unmatched. This CDR3 spans 20 amino acids. CDR3 sequence (DNA): TGCGCCAGCAGCCAAGATAGGGGGACTTGGACAGGGTCAATGAACACTGAAGCTTTCTTT. Translated: CASSQDRGTWTGSMNTEAFF.

The chain has TRBV5-1 and TRBJ1-1; D perhaps matches TRBD1 (6 bases). This CDR3 is built from 13 residues. V lost 5 bases to trimming and J lost 3 bases, with 11 bases between them. Germline CDR1 and CDR2: SGHRS and YFSETQ. CDR3 protein: CASSIGQYTEAFF. In DNA, the CDR3 is TGCGCCAGCAGTATCGGACAGTACACTGAAGCTTTCTTT.

This clonotype was found many times. The V call is TRBV5-4, the J call TRBJ2-7, with TRBD1 identical over 7 bases. Germline V gives CDR1 SGHNT, CDR2 YYREEE (reference sequence). V was clipped by 2 bases and J by 4 bases; unmatched bases: 6. The CDR3 consists of 14 residues. The CDR3, as DNA: TGTGCCAGCAGCTTATCGACAGGGTTTTACGAGCAGTACTTC. Translating it yields CASSLSTGFYEQYF.

This clonotype has just a few counts. V is TRBV7-3 and J is TRBJ2-3, with a possible D match to TRBD1 (6 bases). The CDR3 has 13 amino acids. Germline V gene lookup returns CDR1 SGHTA and CDR2 FQGTGA. The V end was cut by 4 bases, the J end by 4 bases, with 9 bases between. CDR3 sequence reads: CASSYRVPDTQYF. The CDR3 nucleotides read TGTGCCAGCAGCTACAGGGTCCCAGATACGCAGTATTTT.

This rearrangement joins TRBV6-2 or TRBV6-3 to TRBJ1-1, with 9 positions matching TRBD1. CDR1 is MNHEY, CDR2 SVGEGT, per germline. V was pared by 2 bases and J by 5 bases, with 6 bases of the junction left unmatched. The CDR3 spans 15 residues. This chain's CDR3 is CASSYRGTGWTEAFF. For the CDR3, the DNA is TGTGCCAGCAGTTACCGCGGGACAGGGTGGACTGAAGCTTTCTTT.